This T cell receptor (beta chain) comes out of a study of control samples from healthy donors and cancer patients. Repertoires were generated with immunoSEQ multiplex PCR, while TCRdb's copy carries only in-frame clones and drops some. The sample shows about 110,000 clones, approximately 80% of them seen only once. The sequenced sample was blood. The receptor was derived from a man aged 18 to 30 in good health.

Here the CDR3 reads CASSPTGGVGGYTF. The CDR3 bases are TGTGCCAGCAGCCCCACAGGGGGAGTGGGTGGCTACACCTTC. The chain recombines TRBV9 with TRBJ1-2; 8 bases match TRBD1. The ends lost 4 bases at V and 7 bases at J; junction bases unmatched: 9. Germline V lookup: CDR1 SGDLS, CDR2 YYNGEE. The CDR3 totals 14 residues.